This T cell receptor (beta chain) was documented in a study of cytomegalovirus exposure and HLA in healthy donors. Whole-study results and caveats: TCR beta V segments were, for the most part, productive about 87% or about 30% of the time in an earlier analysis.

This clone was seen just once. Its matching antigen is unknown. The length of the CDR3 is 19 residues. The V and J ends lost 0 bases and 0 bases, in that order; junction bases with no gene match: 12. Germline assignment: CDR1 MGHRA and CDR2 YSYEKL. The PCR used 60 Vbeta and 13 Jbeta primers. The assay was immunoSEQ multiplex PCR, and TCRdb's table has in-frame clones only and misses some. The sample lists 200,000 to 250,000 clones; more than 75% were seen once. Sequenced: PBMCs. This chain joins TRBV4-1 and TRBJ1-1; 8 positions match TRBD1. The clonotype originates from a human donor in good health. CDR3 residues: CASSQDGLRTGRLNTEAFF. The CDR3, as DNA: TGCGCCAGCAGCCAAGATGGGCTGCGGACAGGGCGCTTGAACACTGAAGCTTTCTTT.